A selection of T cell receptor beta chains follows, all from one sample in a study of blood T cell repertoires in COVID-19. Clones were sequenced by immunoSEQ multiplex PCR, and TCRdb holds only the in-frame ones, with some missing. Here the sample spans 150,000 to 200,000 clones, 80% to 90% being singletons. Sequenced: PBMCs or T cells enriched from blood (not recorded which). The receptor source for this set is a woman under 30 who had recovered from COVID-19. Both conserved end residues are part of each CDR3. A D gene is named only where the DNA matches it firmly. The size entry is marked missing in some rows and otherwise reads once, few, many or a size class.

d_gene	v_gene	abundance	j_gene	CDR3nt	CDR3aa
.	TRBV12-3/TRBV12-4	.	TRBJ2-7	TGTGCCAGCAGTTTAGCAGGGGGCTACGAGCAGTACTTC	CASSLAGGYEQYF
.	TRBV4-3	.	TRBJ2-7	TGCGCCAGCAGCCAAGAGGTCGCGGATTCATACTACGAGCAGTACTTC	CASSQEVADSYYEQYF
.	TRBV10-1	.	TRBJ2-7	TGCGCCAGCAGCCCGGGCGGGCCCTACGAGCAGTACTTC	CASSPGGPYEQYF
.	TRBV11-2	.	TRBJ1-5	TGTGCCAGCAGCTTAGGGAACAGGGTCGATTATCAGCCCCAGCATTTT	CASSLGNRVDYQPQHF
.	TRBV6-5	.	TRBJ1-2	TGTGCCAGCAGTTCCTCCCCGGGGGTTCGGGGCTACACCTTC	CASSSSPGVRGYTF
TRBD1	TRBV6-5	.	TRBJ1-2	TGTGCCAGCAGTCTCGGACAGGGAACGTACTACACCTTC	CASSLGQGTYYTF
.	TRBV5-5	.	TRBJ1-3	TGTGCCAGCAGCTTGGGGACAGCCCTCTCTGGAAACACCATATATTTT	CASSLGTALSGNTIYF
TRBD1	TRBV6-2/TRBV6-3	.	TRBJ2-3	TGTGCCAGCAGCCGACAGGGGGGCGAGCCAGATACGCAGTATTTT	CASSRQGGEPDTQYF
.	TRBV15	.	TRBJ1-5	TGTGCCACCAGCAGAGATCGGGCAGGGGCTAGCAATCAGCCCCAGCATTTT	CATSRDRAGASNQPQHF
.	TRBV5-1	.	TRBJ2-2	TGCGCCAGCAGCTTGGCTGGGCCAGGGGGGCCCACCGGGGAGCTGTTTTTT	CASSLAGPGGPTGELFF
.	TRBV7-3	.	TRBJ1-2	TGTGCCAGCAGCCCCGGAAGGGAGCTCTATGGCTACACCTTC	CASSPGRELYGYTF
.	TRBV7-9	.	TRBJ2-5	TGTGCCAGCAGCTTCCAGACAGGCCAAGAGACCCAGTACTTC	CASSFQTGQETQYF
TRBD1	TRBV18	.	TRBJ1-2	TGTGCCAGCTCACTTTCCGGGACAGGGGGCTCTGGCTACACCTTC	CASSLSGTGGSGYTF
TRBD2	TRBV7-6	once	TRBJ2-1	TGTGCCAGCAGTTCTAGCGGGAGACTGAATGAGCAGTTCTTC	CASSSSGRLNEQFF
TRBD1	TRBV5-1	.	TRBJ1-5	TGCGCCAGCAGACAAGGGACAGGGTTCCGACAGCCCCAGCATTTT	CASRQGTGFRQPQHF
.	TRBV9	.	TRBJ1-1	TGTGCCAGCAGCACTGACCCGGGGGCTGAAGCTTTCTTT	CASSTDPGAEAFF
TRBD1	TRBV11-3	.	TRBJ1-1	TGTGCCAGCAGCAGGGACAGCATGAACACTGAAGCTTTCTTT	CASSRDSMNTEAFF
.	TRBV5-4	few	TRBJ2-5	TGTGCCAGCAAATCTAGCGTTCAAGAGACCCAGTACTTC	CASKSSVQETQYF
TRBD1	TRBV30	.	TRBJ2-1	TGTGCCTGGAGTGTACAGGGGACCCTATCCTACAATGAGCAGTTCTTC	CAWSVQGTLSYNEQFF